Here is one T cell receptor (beta chain) with its context. Mismatch with germline at one junction end may stem from a read error. TCRdb processed the PCR reads anew with MiXCR; each CDR3 protein has one entry. The data show 13,000 or so distinct CDR3 sequences, over 45% seen once. The entry originates in a study of CD4 and CD8 cells across lung adenocarcinoma regions. The germline CDR1 and CDR2 sequences are SGHTA and FQGNSA. CDR3 length: 19 residues. Donors had localized lung adenocarcinoma, a non-small cell lung cancer. The V gene is TRBV7-2, the J gene TRBJ2-5; D assignment may be TRBD1 or TRBD2 (5 bases each). Sequencing was performed on CD8+ T cells from the margin of a lung tumor. The TCR was taken from a male donor with lung adenocarcinoma. The CD4 and CD8 labels of this study may be unreliable. The CDR3 spells CASTISSGLAGRPQETQYF. The CDR3 coding sequence is TGTGCCAGCACCATCTCGTCGGGGCTCGCGGGCCGGCCCCAAGAGACCCAGTATTTC.